These 17 T cell receptor beta chains came from one sample sequenced in a study of T cells in Graves' hyperthyroidism and ophthalmopathy. Amplification targeted TCR beta CDR3 regions from RNA transcripts. In the first-round RT-PCR of the TCR CDR3, the HTBI primer set was used. MiXCR, applied by TCRdb to the multiplex PCR reads, yields one record per CDR3 protein. This sample has around 600,000 distinct CDR3 sequences, with roughly 15% found just once. Sequencing was carried out using blood. The receptors derive from a woman aged 45-65 years with Graves' ophthalmopathy.

This clonotype was counted many times. The V and J genes are TRBV6-1 and TRBJ2-2; possibly TRBD1 or TRBD2 for D (5 bases each). The CDR3 runs 14 residues. Germline CDR1 and CDR2: MNHNS and SASEGT. V shed 1 base and J shed 6 bases, with 9 bases lying between them. Written as DNA, the CDR3 is TGTGCCAGCAGTGAAGTCGGGGCGGCCGGGGAGCTGTTTTTT. It specifies CASSEVGAAGELFF.

The chain recombines TRBV28 with TRBJ1-2; D possibly corresponds to TRBD1 (5 bases). Trimming shortened V by 7 bases and J by 3 bases, and 15 bases separated the two germline ends. This CDR3 spans 14 amino acids. Per the germline V gene, CDR1 is MDHEN and CDR2 is SYDVKM. The DNA for the CDR3 is TGTGCCAGCATTCGGGCCGGGACGGACTATGGCTACACCTTC. Its protein is CASIRAGTDYGYTF.

This clonotype was observed at least ten times. The chain joins TRBV7-2 to TRBJ2-1; 9 bases line up with TRBD2. The CDR3 runs 16 residues. Germline assignment: CDR1 SGHTA and CDR2 FQGNSA. V shed 2 bases and J 5 bases; nucleotides not matched to a gene: 7. The CDR3 sequence: CASSLFGLAGHNEQFF. Written as DNA, the CDR3 is TGTGCCAGCAGCTTATTTGGGCTAGCGGGACACAATGAGCAGTTCTTC.

This clonotype was seen ten or more times. This chain uses TRBV5-5 with TRBJ2-5; D gene ambiguous. With 2 bases removed from V and 3 bases from J, the gap between germline ends came to 14 bases. The CDR3 spans 15 residues. Germline loops: CDR1 SGHKS, CDR2 YYEKEE (reference sequence). DNA of the CDR3: TGTGCCAGCAGCTTACGAAATCGGTTGGAAGAGACCCAGTACTTC. This codes for CASSLRNRLEETQYF.

The V call is TRBV4-2, the J call TRBJ1-1, with D perhaps matching TRBD1 (6 bases). Germline CDR1 and CDR2: LGHNA and YNFKEQ. V was trimmed by 0 bases and J by 7 bases, leaving 12 bases between them. The CDR3 has 14 residues. The CDR3, as DNA: TGTGCCAGCAGCCAAGATGGGACAAGCAATGAAGCTTTCTTT. This sequence encodes CASSQDGTSNEAFF.

The chain is built from TRBV4-3 and TRBJ2-7, with 9 bases fitting TRBD2. Trimming at V came to 3 bases and at J to 5 bases, leaving 11 bases not matched to a gene. CDR3 length equals 16 residues. In germline, CDR1 is LGHNA, CDR2 YSLEER. In nucleotides, the CDR3 is TGCGCCAGCAGCCACGGAACCGGGACTAGCTGGGACGAGCAGTACTTC. This translates into CASSHGTGTSWDEQYF.

This clonotype appeared a few times. The V call is TRBV5-1, the J call TRBJ1-6; 11 positions agree with TRBD1. Germline CDR1 SGHRS, CDR2 YFSETQ. The J segment lost 0 bases and the V segment lost 4 bases, leaving 9 bases of the junction unmatched. The CDR3 is 19 residues long. CDR3 DNA sequence: TGCGCCAGCAGCCCCGGACAGGGGGCCCGAGACTCCTATAATTCACCCCTCCACTTT. Protein: CASSPGQGARDSYNSPLHF.

This clonotype was seen more than once but under ten times. The chain carries TRBV7-2 and TRBJ2-6; TRBD1 matches at 8 bases. The CDR3 runs to 17 residues. Germline CDR1 and CDR2: SGHTA and FQGNSA. After removal of 3 bases from V and 0 bases from J, the junction contained 4 bases not matched to a gene. DNA for the CDR3: TGTGCCAGCAGCTTGGGCAGGGGGCACTCTGGGGCCAACGTCCTGACTTTC. Protein: CASSLGRGHSGANVLTF.

The CDR3 nucleotides read TGTGCCAGCAGCCCAGAAGCGGGAAGCACAGATACGCAGTATTTT. It encodes CASSPEAGSTDTQYF. This chain joins TRBV5-4 and TRBJ2-3, with 7 bases that match TRBD2. Trimming at V came to 4 bases and at J to 0 bases, leaving 5 bases not matched to a gene. The CDR3 totals 15 residues. Germline V gene sequence: CDR1 SGHNT, CDR2 YYREEE (reference sequence).

This clonotype was seen a few times. The chain recombines TRBV28 with TRBJ2-7; the match to TRBD1 covers 9 bases. Germline V gene sequence: CDR1 MDHEN, CDR2 SYDVKM. V dropped 5 bases and J dropped 5; count of bases not matched to a gene: 10. CDR3 size: 15 residues. The CDR3 loop is CASSPARTGGNEQYF. DNA of the CDR3: TGTGCCAGCAGTCCTGCACGAACAGGGGGCAACGAGCAGTACTTC.

In its sample, this clonotype was seen many times. V and J are TRBV7-2 and TRBJ2-1, with TRBD2 matching 10 bases. This CDR3 contains 18 residues. The germline CDR1 and CDR2 sequences are SGHTA and FQGNSA. V lost 6 bases to trimming and J lost 4 bases; unmatched junction nucleotides: 15. CDR3 sequence reads: CASSLRPLEREGYNEQFF. In DNA, the CDR3 is TGTGCCAGCAGTTTACGACCGCTCGAGCGGGAGGGTTACAATGAGCAGTTCTTC.

This clonotype has more than one count but fewer than ten. The CDR3 loop is CASSFSRELFF. In DNA, the CDR3 is TGTGCCAGCAGTTTCTCCCGGGAGCTGTTTTTT. This sequence joins TRBV12-3 or TRBV12-4 and TRBJ2-2, with D unclear. The ends were cut back, 3 bases at V and 9 bases at J, with 5 bases in the middle. This CDR3 comprises 11 residues.

This clonotype turned up a few times. The chain links TRBV19 to TRBJ2-7; the match to TRBD1 covers 7 bases. This CDR3 spans 15 amino acids. V gave up 3 bases and J gave up 2 bases; unmatched junction bases: 7. The germline V gene has CDR1 LNHDA and CDR2 SQIVND (reference sequence). The CDR3 region has the DNA TGTGCCAGTAGTATCGACAGGGTGGGGGCCTACGAGCAGTACTTC. Translation: CASSIDRVGAYEQYF.

This clonotype occurred many times. The chain is built from TRBV7-2 and TRBJ1-1, with D perhaps matching TRBD1 (6 bases). V was shortened by 5 bases and J by 8 bases, with 18 bases between the two germline ends. Germline V gene lookup returns CDR1 SGHTA and CDR2 FQGNSA. This CDR3 comprises 14 residues. CDR3 nucleotide sequence: TGTGCCAGCAGCGAGGGCGGGGGCCTAAGGGAAGCTTTCTTT. It specifies CASSEGGGLREAFF.

This clonotype was found many times. This chain uses TRBV7-9 with TRBJ2-5, with D perhaps TRBD2 (5 bases). This CDR3 region has 17 residues. The V gene lost 2 bases and the J gene lost 4 bases, with 20 bases spanning the gap. Germline V gene lookup returns CDR1 SEHNR and CDR2 FQNEAQ (reference sequence). This CDR3 is CASSLPSLSVFPETQYF. Here the CDR3 DNA reads TGTGCCAGCAGCTTACCCTCACTTAGCGTTTTCCCAGAGACCCAGTACTTC.

Remarks on this clonotype: An end of the junction differs from the germline gene, which may be a read error. The gene calls are TRBV28 and TRBJ1-5; D gene unclear. The CDR3 covers 11 residues. Germline values: CDR1 MDHEN, CDR2 SYDVKM. CDR3 nucleotide sequence: TGTACCAGCAGTTCGTATCCGCCCCAGCATTTT. This encodes CTSSSYPPQHF. Based on the CDR3 plus reference TRBV28 and TRBJ1-5, the full variable domain is DVKVTQSSRYLVKRTGEKVFLECVQDMDHENMFWYRQDPGLGLRLIYFSYDVKMKEKGDIPEGYSVSREKKERFSLILESASTNQTSMYLCTSSSYPPQHFGDGTRLSIL.

The chain joins TRBV10-3 to TRBJ1-1, with unresolved D. The CDR3 runs 15 residues. Germline lookup yields CDR1 ENHRY and CDR2 SYGVKD. V lost 10 bases to trimming and J lost 1 base, with 19 bases between them. The CDR3 protein is CATTRTQNQNTEAFF. The CDR3 region has the DNA TGTGCCACTACTAGGACGCAAAACCAGAACACTGAAGCTTTCTTT.